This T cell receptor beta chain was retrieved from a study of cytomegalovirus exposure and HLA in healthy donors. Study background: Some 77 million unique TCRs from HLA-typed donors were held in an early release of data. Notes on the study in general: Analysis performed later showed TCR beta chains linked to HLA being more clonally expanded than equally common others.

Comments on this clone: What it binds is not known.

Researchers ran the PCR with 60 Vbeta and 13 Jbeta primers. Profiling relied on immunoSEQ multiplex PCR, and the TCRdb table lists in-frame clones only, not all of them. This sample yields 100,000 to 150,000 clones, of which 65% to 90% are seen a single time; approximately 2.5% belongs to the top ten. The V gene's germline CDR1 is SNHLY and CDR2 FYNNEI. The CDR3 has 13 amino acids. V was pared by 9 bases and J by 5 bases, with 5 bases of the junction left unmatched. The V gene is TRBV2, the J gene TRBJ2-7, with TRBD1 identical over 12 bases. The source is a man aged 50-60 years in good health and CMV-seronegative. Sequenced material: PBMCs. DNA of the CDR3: TGTGCCAGGGGACAGGGGGCGAGGAACGAGCAGTACTTC. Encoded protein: CARGQGARNEQYF.